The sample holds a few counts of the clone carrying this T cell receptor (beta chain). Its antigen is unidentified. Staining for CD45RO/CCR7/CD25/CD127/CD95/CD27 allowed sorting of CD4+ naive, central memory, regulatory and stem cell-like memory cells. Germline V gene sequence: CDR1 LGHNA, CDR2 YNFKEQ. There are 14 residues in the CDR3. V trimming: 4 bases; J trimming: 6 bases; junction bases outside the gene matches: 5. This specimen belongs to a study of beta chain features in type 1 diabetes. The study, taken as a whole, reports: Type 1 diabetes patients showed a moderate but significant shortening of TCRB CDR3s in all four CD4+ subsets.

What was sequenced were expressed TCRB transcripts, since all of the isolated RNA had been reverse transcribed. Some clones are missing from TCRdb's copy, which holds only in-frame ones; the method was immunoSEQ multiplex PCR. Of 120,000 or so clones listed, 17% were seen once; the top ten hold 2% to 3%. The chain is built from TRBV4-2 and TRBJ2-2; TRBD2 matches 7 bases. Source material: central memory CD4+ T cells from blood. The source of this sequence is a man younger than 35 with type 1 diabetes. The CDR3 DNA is TGTGCCAGCAGCCGAGGGAGCGGGGCCGGGGAGCTGTTTTTT. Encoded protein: CASSRGSGAGELFF.